The TCR beta chain under discussion was sequenced for a study of T cells in Graves' hyperthyroidism and ophthalmopathy. Study-level points and caveats: The model made its ophthalmopathy prediction, and onset followed a median about 5.9 months later. Ophthalmopathy could be told apart from stable hyperthyroidism with a 13 V-J model.

The count of this clonotype is one. Antigen specificity is unknown. The J segment lost 6 bases and the V segment lost 6 bases, leaving 6 bases of the junction unmatched. This CDR3 has 14 residues. The germline V gene encodes CDR1 SNHLY and CDR2 FYNNEI. What was amplified from RNA transcripts were TCR beta CDR3 regions. The HTBI primer set drove a first-round RT-PCR of the TCR CDR3. TCRdb reprocessed the multiplex PCR reads via MiXCR and lists one record per CDR3 protein. The sample has roughly 500,000 distinct CDR3 sequences; under 60% are singletons. Any patient presenting with uncontrolled infection, other autoimmune disease, pregnancy or lactation was left out. Clinicians diagnosed patients from clinical symptoms, serum thyroxine and TRAb, thyroid ultrasound and orbital computed tomography.

V and J are TRBV2 and TRBJ1-5; 9 bases are shared with TRBD1. The material sequenced was peripheral blood or thyroid tissue (not recorded which). The receptor's source is an adult woman with Graves' disease, either hyperthyroidism or ophthalmopathy (not recorded which). The CDR3, as DNA: TGTGCCAGCAGGGGGACAGGGCTCGGTCAGCCCCAGCATTTT. Translating gives CASRGTGLGQPQHF. The variable domain in full, completed from reference TRBV2 and TRBJ1-5, reads EPEVTQTPSHQVTQMGQEVILRCVPISNHLYFYWYRQILGQKVEFLVSFYNNEISEKSEIFDDQFSVERPDGSNFTLKIRSTKLEDSAMYFCASRGTGLGQPQHFGDGTRLSIL.